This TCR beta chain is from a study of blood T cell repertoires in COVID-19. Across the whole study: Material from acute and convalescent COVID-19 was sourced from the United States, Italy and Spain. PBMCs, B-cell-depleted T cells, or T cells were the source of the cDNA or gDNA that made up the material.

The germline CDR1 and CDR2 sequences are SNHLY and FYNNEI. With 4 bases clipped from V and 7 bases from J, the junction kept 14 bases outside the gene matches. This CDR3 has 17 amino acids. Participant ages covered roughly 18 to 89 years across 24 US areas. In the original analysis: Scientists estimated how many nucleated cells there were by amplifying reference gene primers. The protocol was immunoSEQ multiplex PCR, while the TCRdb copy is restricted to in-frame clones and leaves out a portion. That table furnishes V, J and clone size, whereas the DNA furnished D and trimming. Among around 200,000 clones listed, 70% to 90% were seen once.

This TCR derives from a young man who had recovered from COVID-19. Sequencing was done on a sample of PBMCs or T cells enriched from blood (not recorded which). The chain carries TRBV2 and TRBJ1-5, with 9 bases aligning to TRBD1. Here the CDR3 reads CASSAGTGPSLGQPQHF. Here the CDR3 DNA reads TGTGCCAGCAGTGCTGGGACAGGGCCTAGCCTTGGGCAGCCCCAGCATTTT.